Given below is one T cell receptor beta chain in context. The sample is drawn from a study of Ad26.COV2.S vaccination and SARS-CoV-2 variants. The overall study: A participant enrolled in the COV1001 Ad26.COV2.S trial arm provided the sample. Recipients of Ad26.COV2.S got it intramuscularly, once or twice 56 days apart.

Trimming took 0 bases from V and 2 from J, leaving 14 bases between them. Germline CDR1 SGHAT, CDR2 FQNNGV. The CDR3 loop spans 16 amino acids. TCRdb keeps only in-frame clones here, not all; method: immunoSEQ multiplex PCR. This table has 300,000 to 400,000 clones, just over 85% appearing once. Treatment defined: 15 to 20 received Ad26.COV2.S at low or high dose, single or two shots; roughly 5 received placebo; per-sample allocation not given. Samples analyzed were those drawn on day 63 after the first vaccine or placebo injection. Based in Boston, the donor was an adult of 18-55 years. This clonotype was obtained from a person aged 18-65 years who received the Ad26.COV2.S COVID-19 vaccine or a placebo. The starting material was peripheral blood, obtained in a trial of Ad26.COV2.S vaccine versus placebo. The gene calls are TRBV11-2 and TRBJ2-7; D is ambiguous. In DNA, the CDR3 is TGTGCCAGCAGCTTAGAAGGAGCCAAGAGTCCCTACGAGCAGTACTTC. Translated, it gives CASSLEGAKSPYEQYF.